A single T cell receptor (beta chain) is shown here with its context. In the authors' methods: Estimation of nucleated cell counts relied on the amplification of reference gene primers. Some clones are missing from TCRdb's copy, which holds only in-frame ones; the method was immunoSEQ multiplex PCR. The V and J calls and clone size are taken from that table; D and trimming were inferred from the DNA. In the table there are under 300,000 clones, approximately 84% of which are singletons. The CDR3 has 13 residues. Germline CDR1 and CDR2: SGHDN and FVKESK. V lost 7 bases, J lost 8 bases, and 17 bases lay in between. The data originate from a study of blood T cell repertoires in COVID-19. Study-level information: Specimens from acute and convalescent COVID-19 originated in the United States, Italy and Spain. Sources were T cells, B-cell-depleted T cells, or PBMCs; the material itself was cDNA or gDNA.

Patients from Seattle were sampled longitudinally, starting during active infection. The receptor's source is a human donor with COVID-19, enrolled during active disease. The donor label of this sample is uncertain. This sequence joins TRBV14 and TRBJ1-1, with D tentatively TRBD1 (6 bases). Sample: peripheral blood. The CDR3 loop reads CASNRDLVGEAFF. DNA of the CDR3: TGTGCCAGCAACAGGGACCTAGTGGGGGAAGCTTTCTTT.